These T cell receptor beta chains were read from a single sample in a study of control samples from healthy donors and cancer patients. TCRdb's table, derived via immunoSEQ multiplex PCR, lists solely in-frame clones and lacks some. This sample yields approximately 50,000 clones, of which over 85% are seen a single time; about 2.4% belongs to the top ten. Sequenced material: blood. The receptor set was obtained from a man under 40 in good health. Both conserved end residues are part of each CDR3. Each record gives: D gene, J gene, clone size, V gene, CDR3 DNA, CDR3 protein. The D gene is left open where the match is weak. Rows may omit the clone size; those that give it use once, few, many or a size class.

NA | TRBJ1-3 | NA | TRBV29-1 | TGCAGCGTTGAAGGAGAACCAGGGTCTGGAAACACCATATATTTT | CSVEGEPGSGNTIYF
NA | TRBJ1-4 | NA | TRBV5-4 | TGTGCCAGCAGCGCCATGGGGGCAACTAATGAAAAACTGTTTTTT | CASSAMGATNEKLFF
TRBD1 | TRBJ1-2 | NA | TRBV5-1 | TGCGCCAGCAGCTTGGGACAGGGGGCGGATGGCTACACCTTC | CASSLGQGADGYTF
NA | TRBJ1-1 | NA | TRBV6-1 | TGTGCCAGCAGTGCGGTCAGGGGTGGGAGGGAGGTGAACACTGAAGCTTTCTTT | CASSAVRGGREVNTEAFF
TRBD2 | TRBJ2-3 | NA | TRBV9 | TGTGCCAGCAGCGTAGGTTCTAGCGGGGAGTTCGCAGATACGCAGTATTTT | CASSVGSSGEFADTQYF
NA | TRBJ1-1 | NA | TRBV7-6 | TGTGCCAGCAGCCCCCCCGGGGGCGAGAACACTGAAGCTTTCTTT | CASSPPGGENTEAFF
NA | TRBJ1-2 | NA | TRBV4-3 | TGCGCCAGCAGCCAAGACTTACGGACAGCTTATGGCTACACCTTC | CASSQDLRTAYGYTF
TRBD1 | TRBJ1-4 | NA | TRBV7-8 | TGTGCCAGCAGCAAGGCAGGGGGCCCTAATGAAAAACTGTTTTTT | CASSKAGGPNEKLFF
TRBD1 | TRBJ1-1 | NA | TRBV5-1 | TGCGCCAGCAGCTTGGAGGGACAGACACTGAACACTGAAGCTTTCTTT | CASSLEGQTLNTEAFF
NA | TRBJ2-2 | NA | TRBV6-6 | TGTGCCAGCAGTCAGGGGGGGAGCTATACCGGGGAGCTGTTTTTT | CASSQGGSYTGELFF
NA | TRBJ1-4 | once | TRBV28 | TGTGCCAGCAGTACACCAACCGGATTGGGAAAACTGTTTTTT | CASSTPTGLGKLFF
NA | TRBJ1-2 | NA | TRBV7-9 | TGTGCCAGCAGCCCCCCAGGGACGTACTATGGCTACACCTTC | CASSPPGTYYGYTF
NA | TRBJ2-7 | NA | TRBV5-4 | TGTGCCAGCAGCTTGTCAGCTGACGCAATCTTTCAAGAGCAGTACTTC | CASSLSADAIFQEQYF
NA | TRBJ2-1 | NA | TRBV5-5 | TGTGCCAGCAGCTTGTGGCTAGCCCGTGAGCAGTTCTTC | CASSLWLAREQFF
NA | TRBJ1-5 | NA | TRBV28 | TGTGCCAGCAAAAACCAGGGCCACAATCAGCCCCAGCATTTT | CASKNQGHNQPQHF
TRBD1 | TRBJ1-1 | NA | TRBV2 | TGTGCCAGCGGGGCCGGACAGGAGAACACTGAAGCTTTCTTT | CASGAGQENTEAFF
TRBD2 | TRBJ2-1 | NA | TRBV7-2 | TGTGCCAGCAGCTTAGACCCGGGAGGCTCCTACAATGAGCAGTTCTTC | CASSLDPGGSYNEQFF
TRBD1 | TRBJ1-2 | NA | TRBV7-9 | TGTGCCAGCAGCTCCGTCCCGGGACAGGGGCGCTACACCTTC | CASSSVPGQGRYTF
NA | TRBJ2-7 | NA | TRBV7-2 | TGTGCCAGCAGCTACGAACAGGGAGGCTCCTACGAGCAGTACTTC | CASSYEQGGSYEQYF
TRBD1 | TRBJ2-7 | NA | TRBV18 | TGTGCCAGCCGCCGGGACAGGGATGGGGAGCAGTACTTC | CASRRDRDGEQYF
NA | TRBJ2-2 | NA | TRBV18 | TGTGCCAGCTCACCCCCGGGGGGACACAAAAAGTTGAAAAACACCGGGGAGCTGTTTTTT | CASSPPGGHKKLKNTGELFF
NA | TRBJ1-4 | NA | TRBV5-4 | TGTGCCAGCAGCTTGGGCCAGGGATCGGGTAATGAAAAACTGTTTTTT | CASSLGQGSGNEKLFF
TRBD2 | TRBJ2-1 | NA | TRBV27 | TGTGCCAGCAGTTTCTTCGCGGGAGTCAGAAATGAGCAGTTCTTC | CASSFFAGVRNEQFF
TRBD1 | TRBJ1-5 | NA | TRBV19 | TGTGCCAGTAGTATTGGGACAGGGAACAATCAGCCCCAGCATTTT | CASSIGTGNNQPQHF
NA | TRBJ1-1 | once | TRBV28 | TGTGCCAACAGGCAATTAGAGAACACTGAAGCTTTCTTT | CANRQLENTEAFF
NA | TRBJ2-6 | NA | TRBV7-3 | TGTGCCAGCAGCCCCTCTTCCGGGACATCTGGGGCCAACGTCCTGACTTTC | CASSPSSGTSGANVLTF
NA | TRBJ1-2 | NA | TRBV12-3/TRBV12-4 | TGTGCCAGCAGTTCAGGGACCAACTATGGCTACACCTTC | CASSSGTNYGYTF
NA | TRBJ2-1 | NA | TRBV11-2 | TGTGCCAGCAGCTTAGATCTTTCCTACAATGAGCAGTTCTTC | CASSLDLSYNEQFF
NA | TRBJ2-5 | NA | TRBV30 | TGTGCCTGGCAAGGTGACGGGGTGCAAGAGACCCAGTACTTC | CAWQGDGVQETQYF
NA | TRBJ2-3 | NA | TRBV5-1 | TGCGCCACCGGCGAGGACAGAGCCACAGATACGCAGTATTTT | CATGEDRATDTQYF
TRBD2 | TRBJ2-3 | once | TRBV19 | TGTGCCAGTAGTATAGGCGGGCTAGCGGAGCTCACAGATACGCAGTATTTT | CASSIGGLAELTDTQYF
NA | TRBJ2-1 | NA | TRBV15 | TGTGCCACCAGCAGTGGGTGGGGCGGTTACAATGAGCAGTTCTTC | CATSSGWGGYNEQFF
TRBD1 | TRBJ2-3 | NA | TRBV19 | TGTGCCAGTAGTATAGCCTTAGGGACAGGAAGGTCGGATACGCAGTATTTT | CASSIALGTGRSDTQYF